These 22 T cell receptor beta chains originate from one sample sequenced in a study of sequential checkpoint blockade in melanoma. The treatment here: randomized to nivolumab then ipilimumab (arm A) or the reverse (arm B). Some clones are missing from TCRdb's copy, which holds only in-frame ones; the method was immunoSEQ multiplex PCR. The profile shows about 5,700 clones, around nine tenths of them singletons. Sample: CD8+ T cells sorted from blood (inferred from file names), taken from a patient given nivolumab and ipilimumab in sequence. These receptors all come from a human donor with melanoma.

This chain joins TRBV21-1 and TRBJ2-2; the D call TRBD1 from the table was never checked on the DNA. TRBV21-1 is recorded as a pseudogene. This CDR3 has 18 amino acids. The CDR3 protein is CASRHVVAYTGLTGELFF. Written as DNA, the CDR3 is TGTGCCAGCAGACACGTTGTAGCTTACACAGGCTTGACCGGGGAGCTGTTTTTT.

J is TRBJ1-3 and V is TRBV15; perhaps TRBD1 as D (6 bases). This CDR3 is 15 amino acids long. V was shortened by 0 bases and J by 2 bases, with 8 bases between the two germline ends. Germline V CDR1 and CDR2: LNHNV, YYDKDF (reference sequence). The CDR3 reads CATSRDRGTGNTIYF. CDR3 DNA sequence: TGTGCCACCAGCAGAGATAGGGGGACTGGAAACACCATATATTTT. Full variable domain (outside the CDR3, taken from reference TRBV15 and TRBJ1-3): DAMVIQNPRYQVTQFGKPVTLSCSQTLNHNVMYWYQQKSSQAPKLLFHYYDKDFNNEADTPDNFQSRRPNTSFCFLDIRSPGLGDTAMYLCATSRDRGTGNTIYFGEGSWLTVV.

The chain is built from TRBV27 and TRBJ1-5; 10 positions match TRBD1. There are 17 residues in the CDR3. Looked up from germline, CDR1 is MNHEY and CDR2 is SMNVEV (reference sequence). The J segment lost 2 bases and the V segment lost 6 bases, leaving 10 bases of the junction unmatched. CDR3 bases: TGTGCCAGCAGCGCCGGGACAGGGGCCCCGGGCAATCAGCCCCAGCATTTT. Translation: CASSAGTGAPGNQPQHF.

The gene calls are TRBV21-1 and TRBJ2-1; TRBD1, the table's D call, was not compared with the DNA. TRBV21-1 represents a pseudogene. CDR3 size: 22 residues. The CDR3 loop is CASSKAKEERQGVLAGMHEQFF. Here the CDR3 DNA reads TGTGCCAGCAGCAAAGCGAAAGAGGAGAGACAGGGGGTGTTAGCGGGAATGCATGAGCAGTTCTTC.

The chain links TRBV10-1 to TRBJ2-1; 7 bases line up with TRBD2. From germline, CDR1 is WNHNN and CDR2 SYGVQD (reference sequence). This CDR3 comprises 17 residues. The V segment lost 3 bases and the J segment 9 bases; nucleotides outside the gene matches: 17. CDR3 coding DNA: TGCGCCAGCAGTGACTCAAAGCGGGATCAATCACCTGGTGAGCAGTTCTTC. Amino acids: CASSDSKRDQSPGEQFF.

CDR3 residues: CASSYGRDSYEQYF. CDR3 nucleotides: TGTGCCAGCAGTTACGGCCGGGACTCATACGAGCAGTACTTC. The chain has TRBV6-5 and TRBJ2-7; TRBD2 might be the D (6 bases). Germline CDR1 reads MNHEY; CDR2 reads SVGAGI. CDR3 length: 14 residues. The germline V and J ends were trimmed by 2 bases and 4 bases, with 12 bases remaining between them.

Here the CDR3 DNA reads TGTGCCTGGCGCCCCAACCCCCTCGGGCTAGCGGGAGAGACCCAGTACTTC. Its translation: CAWRPNPLGLAGETQYF. The V and J genes are TRBV30 and TRBJ2-5; TRBD2 matches at 8 bases. The V segment lost 5 bases and the J segment 4 bases; nucleotides outside the gene matches: 18. Germline V gene sequence: CDR1 GTSNPN, CDR2 SVGIG (reference sequence). The CDR3 covers 17 residues.

This chain links TRBV7-3 with TRBJ2-2; 9 bases fit TRBD1. Germline CDR1 and CDR2: SGHTA and FQGTGA. Trimming at V came to 5 bases and at J to 1 base, leaving 11 bases not matched to a gene. CDR3 size: 18 residues. For the CDR3, the DNA is TGTGCCAGCAGCCTACAACCCCCGGGACAGGGGAACACCGGGGAGCTGTTTTTT. Its translation: CASSLQPPGQGNTGELFF.

The chain links TRBV7-6 to TRBJ2-7, with a tentative D call TRBD2 (6 bases). The germline V gene has CDR1 SGHVS and CDR2 FNYEAQ. V was cut by 1 base and J by 0 bases, with 13 bases left in between. CDR3 size: 16 residues. CDR3 coding DNA: TGTGCCAGCAGCTTAGAGGTCGATAGCGGCTCCTACGAGCAGTACTTC. This encodes CASSLEVDSGSYEQYF.

The chain links TRBV5-1 to TRBJ2-2, with D possibly matching TRBD1 (5 bases). The CDR3 has 15 amino acids. CDR1 is SGHRS and CDR2 is YFSETQ in the germline V gene. V lost 0 bases and J lost 5, with 11 bases in between. The CDR3 is CASSLGQGGTGELFF. CDR3 coding DNA: TGCGCCAGCAGCTTGGGGCAGGGTGGAACCGGGGAGCTGTTTTTT. The complete variable domain, with remaining parts taken from reference TRBV5-1 and TRBJ2-2, reads KAGVTQTPRYLIKTRGQQVTLSCSPISGHRSVSWYQQTPGQGLQFLFEYFSETQRNKGNFPGRFSGRQFSNSRSEMNVSTLELGDSALYLCASSLGQGGTGELFFGEGSRLTVL.

The J gene is TRBJ1-1, the V gene TRBV21-1; TRBD1, the D gene given by the table, was not confirmed from the DNA. TRBV21-1 is a recognized pseudogene. The CDR3 spans 11 residues. The CDR3 DNA follows: TGTGCCAGCAGCTCAGGGGGGGAAGCTTTCTTT. Its protein is CASSSGGEAFF.

V and J are TRBV16 and TRBJ2-2; maybe TRBD2 (6 bases). The CDR3 runs 14 residues. Trimming took off 3 bases at V and 3 bases at J, with 8 bases between the two ends. Germline CDR1 reads KGHSY; CDR2 reads FQNENV. The CDR3 DNA reads TGTGCCAGCAGCCAGGGGAGGTACACCGGGGAGCTGTTTTTT. Amino acids: CASSQGRYTGELFF.

The chain links TRBV7-9 to TRBJ2-7, with 8 bases lining up with TRBD2. The CDR3 covers 15 residues. Germline trimming cut 0 bases from V and 3 bases from J; bases unmatched to any gene: 4. The germline CDR1 and CDR2 sequences are SEHNR and FQNEAQ (reference sequence). CDR3 amino acids: CASSLAGLAGYEQYF. CDR3 DNA: TGTGCCAGCAGCTTAGCTGGGCTAGCGGGCTACGAGCAGTACTTC.

The genes are TRBV19 and TRBJ1-4; D gene uncertain. Germline V lookup: CDR1 LNHDA, CDR2 SQIVND (reference sequence). This CDR3 comprises 11 residues. The V end was cut by 8 bases, the J end by 5 bases, with 6 bases between. The CDR3 DNA reads TGTGCCAGTCGACTCAATGAAAAACTGTTTTTT. Its translation: CASRLNEKLFF.

The rearrangement joins TRBV28 to TRBJ2-7; TRBD1 aligns across 9 bases. The germline CDR1 and CDR2 sequences are MDHEN and SYDVKM. This CDR3 comprises 14 residues. Trimming took 3 bases from V and 2 from J; bases not matched to a gene: 2. The CDR3 reads CASSLGQGPYEQYF. The CDR3 DNA sequence: TGTGCCAGCAGTTTGGGACAGGGTCCCTACGAGCAGTACTTC.

V and J are TRBV7-9 and TRBJ2-7; D remains unclear. The CDR3 contains 14 residues. Germline CDR1 SEHNR, CDR2 FQNEAQ (reference sequence). The V end was cut by 1 base, the J end by 6 bases, with 13 bases between. CDR3 sequence (DNA): TGTGCCAGCAGCTTAGATCCCGGGTATGCCGAGCAGTACTTC. Protein product: CASSLDPGYAEQYF. The full variable domain, in which reference TRBV7-9 and TRBJ2-7 provide the parts outside the CDR3, is DTGVSQNPRHKITKRGQNVTFRCDPISEHNRLYWYRQTLGQGPEFLTYFQNEAQLEKSRLLSDRFSAERPKGSFSTLEIQRTEQGDSAMYLCASSLDPGYAEQYFGPGTRLTVT.

The rearrangement joins TRBV6-5 to TRBJ2-5; 7 nucleotides align to TRBD2. Trimming cost V 2 bases and J 5 bases; bases outside gene matches: 11. The germline V gene encodes CDR1 MNHEY and CDR2 SVGAGI. The CDR3 spans 16 residues. The CDR3 region has the DNA TGTGCCAGCAGTTACGGGCCCCCCGTGGGGGGGGAGACCCAGTACTTC. Translated: CASSYGPPVGGETQYF.

This clone is deemed medium-sized. The V call is TRBV19, the J call TRBJ2-1; 11 bases are shared with TRBD2. V was pared by 6 bases and J by 8 bases, with 9 bases of the junction left unmatched. This CDR3 region has 15 residues. In germline, CDR1 is LNHDA, CDR2 SQIVND (reference sequence). Here the CDR3 DNA reads TGTGCCAGTAGCCGCACTAGCGGGAGTTTAGATGAGCAGTTCTTC. Its translation is CASSRTSGSLDEQFF.

The chain couples TRBV28 to TRBJ2-7; 14 bases match TRBD2. The germline gives CDR1 MDHEN, CDR2 SYDVKM. The V segment lost 2 bases and the J segment 4 bases; nucleotides outside the gene matches: 10. This CDR3 is 18 amino acids long. In DNA form, the CDR3 reads TGTGCCAGCAGTTTAGGACTAGCGGGAGGTCCTACTACTTACGAGCAGTACTTC. Translated, it gives CASSLGLAGGPTTYEQYF. Filled out from reference TRBV28 and TRBJ2-7, the complete variable domain reads DVKVTQSSRYLVKRTGEKVFLECVQDMDHENMFWYRQDPGLGLRLIYFSYDVKMKEKGDIPEGYSVSREKKERFSLILESASTNQTSMYLCASSLGLAGGPTTYEQYFGPGTRLTVT.

The chain links TRBV9 to TRBJ2-1, with TRBD2 matching over 8 bases. Germline CDR1 and CDR2: SGDLS and YYNGEE. The CDR3 runs 15 residues. The V and J ends lost 6 bases and 4 bases, in that order; junction bases with no gene match: 9. The CDR3: CASTASGSPYNEQFF. Here the CDR3 DNA reads TGTGCCAGCACGGCGAGCGGGAGCCCTTACAATGAGCAGTTCTTC.

The genes are TRBV9 and TRBJ2-3, with 7 bases aligning to TRBD1. The CDR3 runs to 14 residues. CDR1 is SGDLS, CDR2 YYNGEE, per germline. J gave up 2 bases and V 4 bases, and 4 bases lay outside the gene matches. CDR3 in DNA: TGTGCCAGCAGCTTGAAGGGGGCCACAGATACGCAGTATTTT. It yields the protein CASSLKGATDTQYF. The complete variable domain, with remaining parts taken from reference TRBV9 and TRBJ2-3, reads DSGVTQTPKHLITATGQRVTLRCSPRSGDLSVYWYQQSLDQGLQFLIQYYNGEERAKGNILERFSAQQFPDLHSELNLSSLELGDSALYFCASSLKGATDTQYFGPGTRLTVL.

V usage is TRBV5-1 and J usage is TRBJ2-5; D gene ambiguous. The V gene's germline CDR1 is SGHRS and CDR2 YFSETQ. The CDR3 totals 14 residues. Between the trimmed V and J ends, which lost 2 bases and 4 bases, there was a span of 12 bases. This chain's CDR3 is CASSFVRPTETQYF. The CDR3 bases are TGCGCCAGCAGCTTTGTCAGGCCCACAGAGACCCAGTACTTC. Drawing the rest from reference TRBV5-1 and TRBJ2-5, the complete variable domain is KAGVTQTPRYLIKTRGQQVTLSCSPISGHRSVSWYQQTPGQGLQFLFEYFSETQRNKGNFPGRFSGRQFSNSRSEMNVSTLELGDSALYLCASSFVRPTETQYFGPGTRLLVL.